The clone carrying this T cell receptor (beta chain) was recorded a few times. Some clones are missing from TCRdb's copy, which holds only in-frame ones; the method was immunoSEQ multiplex PCR. This table has 120,000 or so clones, about four fifths appearing once. These data are taken from a study of blood T cell repertoires in COVID-19. As for the study in general: The origin of the acute and convalescent COVID-19 samples was the United States, Italy and Spain. Sample material is recorded as cDNA or gDNA derived from T cells, B-cell-depleted T cells, or PBMCs.

The CDR3 spans 14 residues. V lost 0 bases and J lost 2, with 10 bases in between. The germline V gene has CDR1 GTSNPN and CDR2 SVGIG (reference sequence). The source of this sequence is a woman in her 50s with acute or convalescent COVID-19. The sequencing sample was made of peripheral blood. The chain has TRBV30 and TRBJ1-1; D gene ambiguous. The CDR3 spells CAWSVNSINTEAFF. The CDR3, as DNA: TGTGCCTGGAGTGTAAACAGCATAAACACTGAAGCTTTCTTT. The entire variable domain, with the rest obtained from reference TRBV30 and TRBJ1-1, is as follows: SQTIHQWPATLVQPVGSPLSLECTVEGTSNPNLYWYRQAAGRGLQLLFYSVGIGQISSEVPQNLSASRPQDRQFILSSKKLLLSDSGFYLCAWSVNSINTEAFFGQGTRLTVV.